This passage covers 25 T cell receptor beta chains from one sample sequenced in a study of T cell changes during pregnancy in multiple sclerosis. The assay was immunoSEQ multiplex PCR, and TCRdb's table has in-frame clones only and misses some. The sample carries some 46,000 clones, more than 85% recorded once. The sequencing here drew on CD4+ T cells from peripheral blood mononuclear cells, taken after pregnancy. The receptors shown here come from a female donor with multiple sclerosis, enrolled in a pregnancy study.

This clone showed up just once. The chain uses TRBV6-1 and TRBJ1-2; D remains ambiguous. This CDR3 spans 16 amino acids. Germline V CDR1 and CDR2: MNHNS, SASEGT. Trimming took 0 bases from V and 4 from J, leaving 15 bases between them. For the CDR3, the DNA is TGTGCCAGCAGTGAAGCGGTGGGCTACGGCCCCTATGGCTACACCTTC. It specifies CASSEAVGYGPYGYTF.

The chain joins TRBV10-1 to TRBJ2-7; no clear D gene. The CDR3 is made up of 13 amino acids. Germline V gives CDR1 WNHNN, CDR2 SYGVQD (reference sequence). Trimming stripped 9 bases from V and 4 bases from J, with 16 bases between. CDR3 sequence reads: CARIELSQYEQYF. CDR3 DNA sequence: TGCGCCAGAATTGAGCTTTCTCAGTACGAGCAGTACTTC.

The chain links TRBV27 to TRBJ1-2; TRBD1 might be the D (6 bases). The V end lost 5 bases, the J end lost 5 bases, and 15 bases lay between the germline ends. CDR1 is MNHEY and CDR2 is SMNVEV in the germline V gene (reference sequence). The CDR3 covers 14 residues. The CDR3 spells CASSSRTALYGYTF. CDR3 in DNA: TGTGCCAGCAGTAGTAGGACAGCTCTTTATGGCTACACCTTC.

The chain links TRBV2 to TRBJ1-2; D not certain. The CDR3 is made up of 13 amino acids. Germline V lookup: CDR1 SNHLY, CDR2 FYNNEI. The V gene lost 1 base and the J gene lost 3 bases, with 6 bases spanning the gap. CDR3 residues: CASSEGGDYGYTF. CDR3 nucleotide sequence: TGTGCCAGCAGTGAAGGGGGAGACTATGGCTACACCTTC.

V gene TRBV10-2 combines with J gene TRBJ2-7, with 8 bases that match TRBD1. The length of the CDR3 is 15 residues. Per the germline V gene, CDR1 is WSHSY and CDR2 is SAAADI. Trimming cost V 7 bases and J 5 bases; bases outside gene matches: 13. In nucleotides, the CDR3 is TGCGCCAGCAATCCGTCGACAGGGGCTATACACGAGCAGTACTTC. Its translation: CASNPSTGAIHEQYF.

The chain carries TRBV25-1 and TRBJ1-1; possible D gene TRBD1, 6 bases. The CDR3 runs 14 residues. Trimming removed 2 bases from V and 0 bases from J, with 7 bases in between. The germline V gene has CDR1 MGHDK and CDR2 SYGVNS. CDR3 region: CASSEHRVNTEAFF. For the CDR3, the DNA is TGTGCCAGCAGTGAACACAGGGTGAACACTGAAGCTTTCTTT.

The genes are TRBV28 and TRBJ1-2, with 9 bases that match TRBD1. V lost 7 bases, J lost 8 bases, and 8 bases stayed unmatched. Germline assignment: CDR1 MDHEN and CDR2 SYDVKM. This CDR3 spans 13 amino acids. CDR3 in DNA: TGTGCCAGCACCCGGACAGGGGTAGGAGGCTACACCTTC. Translation gives CASTRTGVGGYTF.

This clone appeared once. The genes are TRBV5-5 and TRBJ2-7; TRBD2 matches at 7 bases. This CDR3 has 16 amino acids. Germline lookup yields CDR1 SGHKS and CDR2 YYEKEE (reference sequence). With V trimmed by 4 bases and J by 2 bases, 12 bases remained unmatched. The CDR3 sequence is CASSPMSSGTTYEQYF. The CDR3 DNA is TGTGCCAGCAGCCCAATGTCGAGCGGGACCACCTACGAGCAGTACTTC.

A remark on this clone: This specimen includes other DNA sequences encoding the same CDR3. For the CDR3, the DNA is TGTGCCAGCAGCGCCGGGGGAGGGGAGACCCAGTACTTC. It encodes CASSAGGGETQYF. The genes are TRBV9 and TRBJ2-5, with TRBD2 identical over 7 bases. This CDR3 has 13 amino acids. Germline trimming cut 3 bases from V and 5 bases from J; bases unmatched to any gene: 4. Germline CDR1 reads SGDLS; CDR2 reads YYNGEE.

The V call is TRBV5-4, the J call TRBJ1-2; 7 positions match TRBD1. Germline loops: CDR1 SGHNT, CDR2 YYREEE (reference sequence). Trimming at V came to 0 bases and at J to 5 bases, leaving 4 bases not matched to a gene. The CDR3 totals 14 residues. The CDR3 DNA is TGTGCCAGCAGCTTGGGACAGGGCGAGTATGGCTACACCTTC. This sequence encodes CASSLGQGEYGYTF.

The DNA for the CDR3 is TGTGCCAGCTCAACCGGGACAGGGGGCAATCAGCCCCAGCATTTT. Translation: CASSTGTGGNQPQHF. The rearrangement links TRBV18 to TRBJ1-5, with 10 bases identical to TRBD1. The CDR3 runs to 15 residues. CDR1 is KGHSH, CDR2 LQKENI, per germline. V shed 5 bases and J 2 bases; nucleotides not matched to a gene: 3.

This rearrangement joins TRBV5-4 to TRBJ2-3; 7 positions agree with TRBD2. V dropped 0 bases and J dropped 3; count of bases not matched to a gene: 4. The V gene's germline CDR1 is SGHNT and CDR2 YYREEE (reference sequence). This CDR3 has 15 residues. CDR3 region: CASSLVGGGTDTQYF. The CDR3 DNA reads TGTGCCAGCAGCTTGGTGGGGGGAGGGACAGATACGCAGTATTTT.

The rearrangement joins TRBV1 to TRBJ2-2; the table gives TRBD1 as D, unverified against the DNA. TRBV1 is labeled a pseudogene. This CDR3 is 17 amino acids long. CDR3 loop: CTSSQGWTMGAAGELFF. The CDR3 coding sequence is TGCACCAGCAGCCAAGGTTGGACAATGGGCGCCGCCGGGGAGCTGTTTTTT.

CDR3 sequence reads: CASSQYGGYEQYF. CDR3 in DNA: TGTGCCAGCAGCCAATACGGGGGATACGAGCAGTACTTC. The chain uses TRBV14 and TRBJ2-7, with D perhaps TRBD2 (6 bases). Germline V gene lookup returns CDR1 SGHDN and CDR2 FVKESK. V lost 2 bases and J lost 4, with 9 bases in between. The CDR3 extends over 13 amino acids.

The rearrangement uses TRBV21-1 and TRBJ1-5. TRBV21-1 is a listed pseudogene. This CDR3 is built from 14 residues. The CDR3 region has the DNA TGTGCCAGCAGCAAAGAGTGCGGGGATCAGCCCCAGCATTTT. Translated, it gives CASSKECGDQPQHF.

The chain joins TRBV6-5 to TRBJ2-1; D is possibly TRBD1 (5 bases). CDR3 length: 15 residues. V shed 5 bases and J shed 7 bases, with 18 bases lying between them. The germline CDR1 and CDR2 sequences are MNHEY and SVGAGI. CDR3 DNA: TGTGCCAGCAGTAAGGGGCTTATCGGGTCGAATGAGCAGTTCTTC. Encoded protein: CASSKGLIGSNEQFF.

This chain joins TRBV9 and TRBJ1-2; unclear D gene. The CDR3 extends over 13 amino acids. Deletions cut 4 bases from V and 4 bases from J, with 11 bases between. The germline CDR1 and CDR2 sequences are SGDLS and YYNGEE. The CDR3 nucleotides read TGTGCCAGCAGCCCGGACTCGGGCTATGGCTACACCTTC. It encodes CASSPDSGYGYTF.

The rearrangement links TRBV11-3 to TRBJ2-1; 14 nucleotides align to TRBD2. The CDR3 sequence is 15 residues long. Unmatched junction bases numbered 6, after V lost 5 bases and J lost 9 bases. Germline CDR1 SGHNT, CDR2 YENEEA. Here the CDR3 reads CASSGGTSGSLEQFF. CDR3 bases: TGTGCCAGCAGCGGCGGGACTAGCGGGAGTCTTGAGCAGTTCTTC.

The V and J genes are TRBV7-2 and TRBJ2-7, with D possibly matching TRBD1 (6 bases). V lost 0 bases and J 1 base, leaving 13 bases between the germline ends. The CDR3 totals 16 residues. Germline values: CDR1 SGHTA, CDR2 FQGNSA. In DNA, the CDR3 is TGTGCCAGCAGCTTAGCGGGCAGGGGACGATCCTACGAGCAGTACTTC. As protein: CASSLAGRGRSYEQYF.

This rearrangement joins TRBV14 to TRBJ2-7; D call uncertain. The CDR3 is 15 amino acids. In germline, CDR1 is SGHDN, CDR2 FVKESK. V was pared by 0 bases and J by 2 bases, with 11 bases between. As DNA, the CDR3 is TGTGCCAGCAGCCAAGACCTCGCTAGGCCCTACGAGCAGTACTTC. Its translation: CASSQDLARPYEQYF.

The V call is TRBV4-1, the J call TRBJ2-1, with D possibly matching TRBD2 (6 bases). The CDR3 has 17 residues. V lost 0 bases and J 0 bases, leaving 12 bases between the germline ends. CDR1 MGHRA and CDR2 YSYEKL come from the germline V gene. The CDR3 DNA sequence: TGCGCCAGCAGCCAAGATTCGGCGGGGAGCTCCTACAATGAGCAGTTCTTC. Amino acid sequence: CASSQDSAGSSYNEQFF.

This clone was counted between two and nine times. V and J are TRBV7-3 and TRBJ1-2, with TRBD1 matching 7 bases. This CDR3 spans 14 amino acids. J was trimmed by 4 bases and V by 4 bases; bases with no gene match: 6. The germline gives CDR1 SGHTA, CDR2 FQGTGA. CDR3 sequence: CASSSGQRPYGYTF. The DNA for the CDR3 is TGTGCCAGCAGCTCGGGACAGAGACCCTATGGCTACACCTTC.

The rearrangement joins TRBV19 to TRBJ1-1, with D possibly TRBD1 on 6 matching bases. This CDR3 region has 15 residues. CDR1 LNHDA and CDR2 SQIVND come from the germline V gene (reference sequence). V was cut by 7 bases and J by 4 bases, with 19 bases left in between. The CDR3 sequence: CASIRSGGLATEAFF. CDR3 nucleotides: TGTGCCAGTATTCGGTCTGGGGGCTTGGCCACTGAAGCTTTCTTT.

The chain's CDR3 is CASSLFDPGLGANEQFF. The CDR3 region has the DNA TGTGCCAGCAGCTTATTCGATCCGGGACTAGGTGCCAATGAGCAGTTCTTC. The V gene is TRBV7-3, the J gene TRBJ2-1, with 8 bases that match TRBD2. Germline V gene data show CDR1 as SGHTA and CDR2 as FQGTGA. This CDR3 spans 17 amino acids. V lost 2 bases to trimming and J lost 6 bases; unmatched junction nucleotides: 12.

The chain recombines TRBV6-1 with TRBJ2-7; 12 bases agree with TRBD2. Unmatched junction bases numbered 7, after V lost 8 bases and J lost 5 bases. Germline V gene data show CDR1 as MNHNS and CDR2 as SASEGT. The CDR3 extends over 14 amino acids. The CDR3: CASYGLAGSHEQYF. The CDR3 DNA follows: TGTGCCAGCTACGGACTAGCGGGATCCCACGAGCAGTACTTC.